This T cell receptor (beta chain) stems from a study of T cell changes during pregnancy in multiple sclerosis. The assay was immunoSEQ multiplex PCR, and TCRdb's table has in-frame clones only and misses some. The sample contains about 75,000 clones, 94% of which appear only once. V lost 2 bases, J lost 5 bases, and 15 bases stayed unmatched. This CDR3 is built from 18 residues. CDR1 and CDR2 from the germline V gene are ENHRY and SYGVKD. V and J are TRBV10-3 and TRBJ1-1, with TRBD1 identical over 9 bases. The source of this sequence is a female donor with multiple sclerosis, enrolled in a pregnancy study. The material sequenced was CD4+ T cells from peripheral blood mononuclear cells, taken after pregnancy. CDR3 nucleotides: TGTGCCATCAGTGAGGTAGGGGGACAGGGATTCACGGGGACTGAAGCTTTCTTT. Translated: CAISEVGGQGFTGTEAFF.